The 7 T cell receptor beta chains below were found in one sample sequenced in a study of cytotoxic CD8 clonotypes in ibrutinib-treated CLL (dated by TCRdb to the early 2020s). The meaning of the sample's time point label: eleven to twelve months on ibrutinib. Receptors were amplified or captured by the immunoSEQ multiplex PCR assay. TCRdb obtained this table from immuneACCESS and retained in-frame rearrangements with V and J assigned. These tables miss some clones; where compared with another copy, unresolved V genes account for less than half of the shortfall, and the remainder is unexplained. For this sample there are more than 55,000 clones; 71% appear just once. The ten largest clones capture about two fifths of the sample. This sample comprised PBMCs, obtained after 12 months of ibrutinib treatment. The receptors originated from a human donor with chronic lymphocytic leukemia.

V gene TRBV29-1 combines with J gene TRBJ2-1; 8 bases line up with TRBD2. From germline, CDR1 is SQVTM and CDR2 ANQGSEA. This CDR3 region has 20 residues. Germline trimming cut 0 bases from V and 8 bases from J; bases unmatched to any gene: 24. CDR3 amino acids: CSVEDWESVGGGHVGYEQFF. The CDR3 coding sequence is TGCAGCGTTGAAGATTGGGAGTCGGTAGGCGGGGGGCACGTTGGCTATGAGCAGTTCTTC.

CDR3 loop: CASSLVAGQGEETQYF. The CDR3 nucleotides read TGTGCCAGCAGCTTAGTAGCCGGACAGGGAGAAGAGACCCAGTACTTC. This chain uses TRBV7-7 with TRBJ2-5; the match to TRBD1 covers 8 bases. This CDR3 spans 16 amino acids. The junction had 7 bases not matched to a gene; V was cut back by 1 base and J by 3 bases. CDR1 and CDR2 (germline): SSHAT, FNYEAQ (reference sequence).

CDR3 region: CAIETGRDQPQHF. The CDR3 coding sequence is TGTGCCATTGAGACGGGAAGGGATCAGCCCCAGCATTTT. The rearrangement uses TRBV6-1 and TRBJ1-5; D gene unclear. V lost 10 bases to trimming and J lost 5 bases, with 15 bases between them. The CDR3 is 13 residues long. The germline CDR1 and CDR2 sequences are MNHNS and SASEGT.

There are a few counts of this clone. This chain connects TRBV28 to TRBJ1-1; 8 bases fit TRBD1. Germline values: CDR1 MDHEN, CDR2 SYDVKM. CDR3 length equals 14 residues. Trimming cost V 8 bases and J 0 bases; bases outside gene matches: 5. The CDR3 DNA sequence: TGTGCCAGCGAGACAGGGGCGATGAACACTGAAGCTTTCTTT. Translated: CASETGAMNTEAFF.

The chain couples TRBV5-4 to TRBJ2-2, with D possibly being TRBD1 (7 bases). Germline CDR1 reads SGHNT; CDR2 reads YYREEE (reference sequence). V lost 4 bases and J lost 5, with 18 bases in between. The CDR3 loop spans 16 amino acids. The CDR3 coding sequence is TGTGCCAGCAGCCCCCCCCGACAGGGAGGTACCGGGGAGCTGTTTTTT. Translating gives CASSPPRQGGTGELFF.

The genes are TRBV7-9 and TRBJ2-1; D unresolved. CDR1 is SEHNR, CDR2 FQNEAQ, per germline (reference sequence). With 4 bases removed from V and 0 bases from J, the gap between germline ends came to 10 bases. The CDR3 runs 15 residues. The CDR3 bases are TGTGCCAGCAGCTACAGAAAAATCTCCTACAATGAGCAGTTCTTC. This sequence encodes CASSYRKISYNEQFF.

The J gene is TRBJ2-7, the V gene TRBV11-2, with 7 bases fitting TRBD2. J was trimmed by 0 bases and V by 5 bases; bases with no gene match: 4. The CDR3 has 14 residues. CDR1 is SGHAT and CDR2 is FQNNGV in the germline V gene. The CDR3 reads CASSRTSASYEQYF. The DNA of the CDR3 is TGTGCCAGCAGCCGTACTAGCGCCTCCTACGAGCAGTACTTC.